The 20 T cell receptor beta chains presented below share a single source sample, sequenced in a study of blood T cell repertoires in COVID-19. Profiled with immunoSEQ multiplex PCR; TCRdb holds only in-frame clones, not every one. The sample lists 150,000 to 200,000 clones; approximately 84% were seen once. Material for sequencing was PBMCs or T cells enriched from blood (not recorded which). The origin of the receptors is a woman aged 45-60 years who had recovered from COVID-19.

The gene calls are TRBV4-2 and TRBJ2-5, with 13 bases that match TRBD2. Germline trimming cut 5 bases from V and 2 bases from J; bases unmatched to any gene: 5. The germline CDR1 and CDR2 sequences are LGHNA and YNFKEQ. There are 16 residues in the CDR3. This CDR3 reads CASSKGLAGEQETQYF. Here the CDR3 DNA reads TGTGCCAGCAGCAAAGGACTAGCGGGAGAACAAGAGACCCAGTACTTC.

V and J are TRBV5-1 and TRBJ2-1, with 7 positions matching TRBD1. CDR3 length equals 15 residues. V was clipped by 4 bases and J by 10 bases; unmatched bases: 14. Per germline, CDR1 SGHRS and CDR2 YFSETQ. The CDR3 sequence: CASSRTGTAEGEQFF. CDR3 in DNA: TGCGCCAGCAGCCGAACCGGGACAGCCGAGGGGGAGCAGTTCTTC.

The genes are TRBV24-1 and TRBJ2-1, with 7 bases lining up with TRBD1. CDR1 and CDR2 (germline): KGHDR, SFDVKD. This CDR3 has 16 amino acids. The junction had 12 bases not matched to a gene; V was cut back by 4 bases and J by 7 bases. CDR3 coding DNA: TGTGCCACCAGTGACCCACTAGGGGGCATTAGGAATGAGCAGTTCTTC. Translating gives CATSDPLGGIRNEQFF.

This chain links TRBV6-6 with TRBJ2-2, with a possible D match to TRBD1 (5 bases). The V end lost 5 bases, the J end lost 0 bases, and 16 bases lay between the germline ends. The germline gives CDR1 MNHNY, CDR2 SVGAGI (reference sequence). This CDR3 spans 17 amino acids. The CDR3 coding sequence is TGTGCCAGCAGTCGGCCCCAGGGCAGCCCGAACACCGGGGAGCTGTTTTTT. Encoded protein: CASSRPQGSPNTGELFF.

The chain is built from TRBV27 and TRBJ1-5; D is ambiguous. V was cut by 6 bases and J by 3 bases, with 15 bases left in between. The CDR3 has 15 residues. CDR1 is MNHEY and CDR2 is SMNVEV in the germline V gene (reference sequence). This chain's CDR3 is CASRSWSGNNQPQHF. CDR3 DNA sequence: TGTGCCAGCAGATCATGGTCGGGGAACAATCAGCCCCAGCATTTT.

The chain couples TRBV3-1 (or the pseudogene TRBV3-2) to TRBJ2-7, with 12 bases aligning to TRBD2. Germline V CDR1 and CDR2: LGHDT, YNNKEL (reference sequence). CDR3 length: 15 amino acids. Trimming removed 4 bases from V and 6 bases from J; junction bases left unmatched: 7. The CDR3 protein is CASSPLAGGPSEQYF. In nucleotides, the CDR3 is TGTGCCAGCAGCCCGCTAGCGGGAGGGCCTAGCGAGCAGTACTTC.

This sequence joins TRBV19 and TRBJ2-4, with 8 bases aligning to TRBD1. V dropped 3 bases and J dropped 1; count of bases not matched to a gene: 11. The CDR3 length is 18 residues. Germline V gives CDR1 LNHDA, CDR2 SQIVND (reference sequence). The DNA of the CDR3 is TGTGCCAGTAGTATCTTAATTGGGCAGGGGGCTGCCAAAAACATTCAGTACTTC. The encoded protein is CASSILIGQGAAKNIQYF. Together with reference TRBV19 and TRBJ2-4, the CDR3 gives the full variable domain: DGGITQSPKYLFRKEGQNVTLSCEQNLNHDAMYWYRQDPGQGLRLIYYSQIVNDFQKGDIAEGYSVSREKKESFPLTVTSAQKNPTAFYLCASSILIGQGAAKNIQYFGAGTRLSVL.

The chain links TRBV6-5 to TRBJ1-5; 7 bases fit TRBD1. Trimming took 8 bases from V and 5 from J; bases not matched to a gene: 6. The CDR3 has 13 residues. Germline V CDR1 and CDR2: MNHEY, SVGAGI. Here the CDR3 reads CASCKGADQPQHF. CDR3 bases: TGTGCCAGCTGCAAGGGGGCGGATCAGCCCCAGCATTTT.

The chain carries TRBV2 and TRBJ2-2, with 10 bases aligning to TRBD1. The V gene's germline CDR1 is SNHLY and CDR2 FYNNEI. V shed 8 bases and J 6 bases; nucleotides not matched to a gene: 6. This CDR3 contains 14 residues. In DNA, the CDR3 is TGTGCCAGCCGGGACAGGGGACGGGCCGGGGAGCTGTTTTTT. It encodes CASRDRGRAGELFF.

The V and J genes are TRBV6-6 and TRBJ2-7; TRBD1 is a possible D gene (5 bases). From germline, CDR1 is MNHNY and CDR2 SVGAGI (reference sequence). The CDR3 sequence is 14 residues long. Trimming left V 8 bases short and J 0 bases short, with 14 bases between. The CDR3 coding sequence is TGTGCCAGCGGGGCTCTGGACGGCTCCTACGAGCAGTACTTC. Its protein is CASGALDGSYEQYF.

J is TRBJ1-1 and V is TRBV19; D is undetermined. Looked up from germline, CDR1 is LNHDA and CDR2 is SQIVND (reference sequence). The CDR3 extends over 13 amino acids. V shed 3 bases and J shed 1 base, with 6 bases lying between them. CDR3 sequence: CASSITQNTEAFF. The CDR3 nucleotides read TGTGCCAGTAGTATTACACAGAACACTGAAGCTTTCTTT.

This chain joins TRBV6-5 and TRBJ2-7; D perhaps matches TRBD1 (5 bases). There are 13 residues in the CDR3. V was trimmed by 7 bases and J by 3 bases, leaving 13 bases between them. In germline, CDR1 is MNHEY, CDR2 SVGAGI. CDR3: CASTQGPFYEQYF. The CDR3 DNA reads as TGTGCCAGCACCCAGGGCCCTTTCTACGAGCAGTACTTC.

The chain joins TRBV3-1 (or the pseudogene TRBV3-2) to TRBJ1-1; 7 bases map to TRBD1. With V trimmed by 1 base and J by 7 bases, 3 bases remained unmatched. The V gene's germline CDR1 is LGHDT and CDR2 YNNKEL (reference sequence). The CDR3 loop spans 13 amino acids. For the CDR3, the DNA is TGTGCCAGCAGCCAAGGACAGGGCGTTGAAGCTTTCTTT. Translation: CASSQGQGVEAFF.

This clone was recorded once. This chain connects TRBV5-1 to TRBJ2-3, with a possible D match to TRBD2 (7 bases). Germline assignment: CDR1 SGHRS and CDR2 YFSETQ. This CDR3 is built from 15 residues. Trimming stripped 0 bases from V and 6 bases from J, with 14 bases between. The CDR3 coding sequence is TGCGCCAGCAGCTTGGCGCGGGGGCGCGGGGATACGCAGTATTTT. It translates to CASSLARGRGDTQYF.

This clone was recorded once. The chain carries TRBV5-1 and TRBJ1-2, with TRBD1 identical over 7 bases. The germline V gene encodes CDR1 SGHRS and CDR2 YFSETQ. Losses at the gene ends were 4 bases for V and 0 bases for J; bases not matched to a gene: 3. This CDR3 has 14 amino acids. The CDR3 DNA is TGCGCCAGCAGCCGGGACAGCTCTAACTATGGCTACACCTTC. Translation gives CASSRDSSNYGYTF.

This clone was seen more than once but under ten times. This rearrangement joins TRBV11-3 to TRBJ1-1; tentatively, D is TRBD1 (6 bases). In germline, CDR1 is SGHNT, CDR2 YENEEA. Trimming took off 0 bases at V and 1 base at J, with 9 bases between the two ends. The CDR3 is made up of 15 amino acids. The CDR3 region is CASSLDGQRNTEAFF. The CDR3 DNA is TGTGCCAGCAGCTTAGACGGACAGCGGAACACTGAAGCTTTCTTT.

This rearrangement joins TRBV20-1 to TRBJ1-3; D is undetermined. V was pared by 1 base and J by 4 bases, with 2 bases between. The CDR3 extends over 11 amino acids. The germline CDR1 and CDR2 sequences are DFQATT and SNEGSKA (reference sequence). The CDR3 is CSARAGNTIYF. The CDR3 nucleotides read TGCAGTGCTAGAGCGGGAAACACCATATATTTT.

The chain employs TRBV21-1 and TRBJ2-7; the table's D call of TRBD2 was not tested on the DNA. TRBV21-1 corresponds to a pseudogene. This CDR3 comprises 16 residues. This chain's CDR3 is CASSKAGGTQESEQYF. DNA of the CDR3: TGTGCCAGCAGCAAAGCGGGGGGGACACAAGAGTCCGAGCAGTACTTC.

The chain uses TRBV29-1 and TRBJ1-2; 7 positions agree with TRBD1. The CDR3 totals 14 residues. Per germline, CDR1 SQVTM and CDR2 ANQGSEA. V lost 2 bases to trimming and J lost 5 bases; unmatched junction nucleotides: 8. CDR3 bases: TGCAGCGTTGAACGGGACAGTCGAGGGTATGGCTACACCTTC. This translates into CSVERDSRGYGYTF.

In its sample, this clone was seen a few times. The gene calls are TRBV18 and TRBJ2-2; 10 nucleotides agree with TRBD1. This CDR3 is built from 16 residues. Trimming removed 3 bases from V and 4 bases from J; junction bases left unmatched: 5. Germline CDR1 and CDR2: KGHSH and LQKENI. CDR3 protein: CASSPTGQGSTGELFF. The CDR3 DNA reads TGTGCCAGCTCACCGACGGGACAGGGGTCCACCGGGGAGCTGTTTTTT.